Shown below are 13 T cell receptor beta chains from a single sample sequenced in a study of T cell responses to AZD1222 COVID-19 vaccine. TCRdb's table, derived via immunoSEQ multiplex PCR, lists solely in-frame clones and lacks some. The data show 99,000 or so clones, around 86% seen once. The sequencing here drew on peripheral blood, taken 28 days after the second dose of the MenACWY control vaccine. Receptor source: an adult who received the MenACWY meningococcal vaccine as a control.

Written as DNA, the CDR3 is TGTGCCAGCAGGCTAGGGGGTACGAACACTGAAGCTTTCTTT. This codes for CASRLGGTNTEAFF. The rearrangement joins TRBV28 to TRBJ1-1; tentative D call: TRBD1 (6 bases). Germline loops: CDR1 MDHEN, CDR2 SYDVKM. The V and J ends lost 6 bases and 1 base respectively, with 12 bases between them. This CDR3 has 14 residues.

The rearrangement joins TRBV21-1 to TRBJ2-1; the table calls TRBD1, which could not be checked here. TRBV21-1 is flagged as a pseudogene. The CDR3 has 17 amino acids. The CDR3 reads CASSKAADRGLLNEQFF. Written as DNA, the CDR3 is TGTGCCAGCAGCAAAGCGGCTGACAGGGGACTTCTCAATGAGCAGTTCTTC.

The chain joins TRBV6-2 or TRBV6-3 to TRBJ2-5; 11 bases are shared with TRBD2. Germline V CDR1 and CDR2: MNHEY, SVGEGT. There are 17 residues in the CDR3. V was clipped by 5 bases and J by 4 bases; unmatched bases: 12. CDR3 region: CASSQPHTSGGGETQYF. For the CDR3, the DNA is TGTGCCAGCAGTCAGCCCCACACTAGCGGGGGTGGAGAGACCCAGTACTTC.

The chain links TRBV7-9 to TRBJ2-3; D may be TRBD1 (5 bases). Germline V gives CDR1 SEHNR, CDR2 FQNEAQ (reference sequence). Trimming cost V 2 bases and J 4 bases, with 10 bases left between them. The CDR3 covers 14 residues. The CDR3 DNA sequence: TGTGCCAGCAGCTTACAGGGTTTCGCAGATACGCAGTATTTT. Amino acid sequence: CASSLQGFADTQYF.

The chain links TRBV7-6 to TRBJ2-7; D may match TRBD1 or TRBD2 (5 bases each). The CDR3 totals 14 residues. Germline assignment: CDR1 SGHVS and CDR2 FNYEAQ. V was pared by 5 bases and J by 2 bases, with 13 bases between. This chain's CDR3 is CASSLGRATYEQYF. The CDR3 DNA reads as TGTGCCAGCAGCCTGGGGCGGGCTACCTACGAGCAGTACTTC.

The chain employs TRBV27 and TRBJ1-2; the match to TRBD1 covers 8 bases. The CDR3 consists of 13 residues. J gave up 7 bases and V 5 bases, and 6 bases lay outside the gene matches. Germline CDR1 reads MNHEY; CDR2 reads SMNVEV (reference sequence). The CDR3 sequence: CASSARTGIGYTF. The CDR3 nucleotides read TGTGCCAGCAGTGCCCGGACAGGGATTGGCTACACCTTC.

The V and J genes are TRBV11-1 and TRBJ2-2; TRBD1 agrees at 9 bases. CDR3 size: 15 residues. V gave up 7 bases and J gave up 6 bases; unmatched junction bases: 9. The V gene's germline CDR1 is SGHAT and CDR2 FQDESV (reference sequence). This CDR3 reads CASNNRGQGSGELFF. CDR3 nucleotides: TGTGCCAGCAATAACCGGGGACAGGGATCCGGGGAGCTGTTTTTT.

Here the CDR3 DNA reads TGTGCCAGCAGTGAGCGGGGTCCCACCTACAATGAGCAGTTCTTC. It encodes CASSERGPTYNEQFF. This chain joins TRBV6-1 and TRBJ2-1, with a possible D match to TRBD2 (6 bases). V shed 3 bases and J shed 2 bases, with 11 bases lying between them. Germline values: CDR1 MNHNS, CDR2 SASEGT. This CDR3 is 15 amino acids long.

The J gene is TRBJ1-2, the V gene TRBV6-2 or TRBV6-3, with 7 bases aligning to TRBD1. J gave up 2 bases and V 4 bases, and 10 bases lay outside the gene matches. The germline V gene has CDR1 MNHEY and CDR2 SVGEGT. There are 16 residues in the CDR3. CDR3 coding DNA: TGTGCCAGCAGTTCGCGGGGGGACAGCTACAACTATGGCTACACCTTC. Translation: CASSSRGDSYNYGYTF.

The chain has TRBV7-8 and TRBJ2-1; D possibly corresponds to TRBD1 (6 bases). The CDR3 has 18 amino acids. From germline, CDR1 is SGHVS and CDR2 FQNEAQ. V gave up 5 bases and J gave up 5 bases, with 25 bases separating them. The CDR3 protein is CASSREIYRARIDNEQFF. The CDR3 DNA is TGTGCCAGCAGCCGAGAAATTTACAGGGCACGAATCGACAATGAGCAGTTCTTC.

The chain recombines TRBV5-6 with TRBJ2-3, with unresolved D. CDR1 and CDR2 from the germline V gene are SGHDT and YYEEEE. With 2 bases removed from V and 2 bases from J, the gap between germline ends came to 18 bases. This CDR3 contains 17 residues. The CDR3 spells CASSFLSRQTYTDTQYF. The CDR3 region has the DNA TGTGCCAGCAGCTTTTTGTCGAGGCAAACGTACACAGATACGCAGTATTTT.

This clone is medium-sized in the sample. This chain links TRBV11-2 with TRBJ2-1; TRBD2 agrees at 8 bases. The CDR3 is 18 amino acids. Germline V gene sequence: CDR1 SGHAT, CDR2 FQNNGV. V lost 6 bases, J lost 13 bases, and 26 bases stayed unmatched. CDR3 DNA: TGTGCCAGCAGTCACCTCGGGGCGAATCCCGGGACTAGTCAGGGCCAGTTCTTC. Amino acid sequence: CASSHLGANPGTSQGQFF.

This chain uses TRBV7-2 with TRBJ1-4; no clear D. This CDR3 is built from 14 residues. Germline V CDR1 and CDR2: SGHTA, FQGNSA. Trimming cost V 2 bases and J 3 bases, with 7 bases left between them. CDR3 in amino acids: CASSLSASNEKLFF. CDR3 nucleotide sequence: TGTGCCAGCAGCTTAAGCGCCTCTAATGAAAAACTGTTTTTT.